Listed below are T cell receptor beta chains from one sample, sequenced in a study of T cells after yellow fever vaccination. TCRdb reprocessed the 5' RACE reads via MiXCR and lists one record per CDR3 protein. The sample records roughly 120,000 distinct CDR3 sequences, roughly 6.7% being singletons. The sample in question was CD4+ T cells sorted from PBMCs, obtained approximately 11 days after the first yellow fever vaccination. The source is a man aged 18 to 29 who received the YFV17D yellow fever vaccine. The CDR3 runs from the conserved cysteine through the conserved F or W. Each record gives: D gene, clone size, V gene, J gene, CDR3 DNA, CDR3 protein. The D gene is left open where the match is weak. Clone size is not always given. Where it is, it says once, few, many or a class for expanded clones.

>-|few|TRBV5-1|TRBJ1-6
TGCGCCAGCAGCCCAGGGCGTATGGCACCCCTCCACTTT
CASSPGRMAPLHF
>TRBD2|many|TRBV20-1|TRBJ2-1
TGCAGTGCGGGACGCGGACTAGCGGGGGTCGAGCAGTTCTTC
CSAGRGLAGVEQFF
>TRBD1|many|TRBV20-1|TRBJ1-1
TGCAGTGCTTTTGCGACAGGGGACACTGAAGCTTTCTTT
CSAFATGDTEAFF
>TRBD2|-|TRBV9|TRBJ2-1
TGTGCCAGCACCCAATACCAAGGACTAGCGGGGGTTGAGCAGTTCTTC
CASTQYQGLAGVEQFF
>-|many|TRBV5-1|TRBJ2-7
TGCGCCAGCAGCTTGGTTGGGGCAGCGGACGAGCAGTACTTC
CASSLVGAADEQYF
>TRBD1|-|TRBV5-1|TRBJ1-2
TGCGCCAGCAGCACTCAGGGGGCAAACTATGGCTACACCTTC
CASSTQGANYGYTF
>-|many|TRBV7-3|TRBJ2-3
TGTGCCAGCAGCTTGAGGGGACGGGATACGCAGTATTTT
CASSLRGRDTQYF
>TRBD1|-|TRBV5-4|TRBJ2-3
TGTGCCAGCAGCTTGGAGGTGACAGGGCTCACAGATACGCAGTATTTT
CASSLEVTGLTDTQYF
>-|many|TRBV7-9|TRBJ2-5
TGTGCCAGCAGCCCCCAAGGGGACCAAGAGACCCAGTACTTC
CASSPQGDQETQYF
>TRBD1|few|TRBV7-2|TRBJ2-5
TGTGCCAGCAGCCGCGGGGACAGGGCAGAGACCCAGTACTTC
CASSRGDRAETQYF
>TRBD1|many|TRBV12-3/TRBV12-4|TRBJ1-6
TGTGCCAGCAGTTTAGTCCGGACAGGGGATTCACCCCTCCACTTT
CASSLVRTGDSPLHF
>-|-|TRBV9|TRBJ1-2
TGTGCCAGCAGCGTAGAACAGGAGTATGGCTACACCTTC
CASSVEQEYGYTF
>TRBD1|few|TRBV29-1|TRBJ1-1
TGCAGCGCTGGACAGGACTACCTTGAAGCTTTCTTT
CSAGQDYLEAFF
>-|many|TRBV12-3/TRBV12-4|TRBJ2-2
TGTGCCAGCAGTTTACCCCCTGCGAACACCGGGGAGCTGTTTTTT
CASSLPPANTGELFF
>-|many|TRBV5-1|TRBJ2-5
TGCGCCAGCAGCTTGGTTCCCTTACCCCAAGAGACCCAGTACTTC
CASSLVPLPQETQYF
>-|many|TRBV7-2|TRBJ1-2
TGTGCCAGCAGCTTAGAACAGGGTGACTATGGCTACACCTTC
CASSLEQGDYGYTF